These 30 T cell receptor beta chains were all obtained from the same sample, sequenced in a study of T cells in localized non-small cell lung cancer. TCRdb's table, derived via immunoSEQ multiplex PCR, lists solely in-frame clones and lacks some. The data show 2,400 or so clones, with roughly 40% seen just once and 8% held by the top ten. Sequenced material: normal lung tissue next to the tumor, taken before any cancer treatment. Receptors were obtained from a man aged 40-75 years with stage II lung adenocarcinoma.

The chain carries TRBV4-1 and TRBJ2-1; 7 bases are shared with TRBD1. Germline trimming cut 0 bases from V and 5 bases from J; bases unmatched to any gene: 16. The CDR3 is made up of 19 amino acids. Germline-derived CDR1 and CDR2 are MGHRA and YSYEKL. Written as DNA, the CDR3 is TGCGCCAGCAGCCAAGATCAAATTTCATTTGGGACAGTGAACAATGAGCAGTTCTTC. Amino acids: CASSQDQISFGTVNNEQFF.

The V and J genes are TRBV28 and TRBJ2-7; a possible D gene is TRBD2 (5 bases). The V gene lost 6 bases and the J gene lost 3 bases, with 18 bases spanning the gap. CDR1 is MDHEN and CDR2 is SYDVKM in the germline V gene. The CDR3 is 15 amino acids. The CDR3 region has the DNA TGTGCCAGCAGCAAAACTAGTCCAGGTTTCTACGAGCAGTACTTC. Its translation: CASSKTSPGFYEQYF. Using reference TRBV28 and TRBJ2-7 for the parts outside the CDR3, the full variable domain is DVKVTQSSRYLVKRTGEKVFLECVQDMDHENMFWYRQDPGLGLRLIYFSYDVKMKEKGDIPEGYSVSREKKERFSLILESASTNQTSMYLCASSKTSPGFYEQYFGPGTRLTVT.

The chain uses TRBV15 and TRBJ2-2, with TRBD1 matching 9 bases. The germline V gene has CDR1 LNHNV and CDR2 YYDKDF (reference sequence). This CDR3 contains 17 residues. Germline trimming cut 5 bases from V and 7 bases from J; bases unmatched to any gene: 14. The CDR3 loop reads CATSGREGTGGFGELFF. Written as DNA, the CDR3 is TGTGCCACCAGCGGGCGAGAGGGAACAGGGGGCTTCGGGGAGCTGTTTTTT.

As to this clone: The junction and the germline gene differ at one end; a read error may be behind it. The genes are TRBV27 and TRBJ2-2; D perhaps matches TRBD2 (5 bases). There are 14 residues in the CDR3. Germline lookup yields CDR1 MNHEY and CDR2 SMNVEV (reference sequence). CDR3 bases: TGTGCCACCAGTCGGTCGGGAACCACCGGGGAGCTGTTTTTT. Translated, it gives CATSRSGTTGELFF.

Of note for this clone: One junction end disagrees with the germline gene, perhaps due to a read error. The chain carries TRBV28 and TRBJ1-5; D remains ambiguous. There are 13 residues in the CDR3. The germline V gene has CDR1 MDHEN and CDR2 SYDVKM. CDR3 nucleotides: TGTGCCAGCAGTCGCCAGATGAATCAGTCCCAGCATTTT. Protein product: CASSRQMNQSQHF.

In its sample, this clone was seen a few times. The CDR3 sequence: CASSLDGIAETQYF. CDR3 nucleotide sequence: TGTGCCAGCAGCTTGGACGGTATCGCAGAGACCCAGTACTTC. J is TRBJ2-5 and V is TRBV7-7, with D hard to call. The CDR3 has 14 residues. The germline CDR1 and CDR2 sequences are SSHAT and FNYEAQ (reference sequence). V was cut by 3 bases and J by 4 bases, with 12 bases left in between.

This clone is deemed medium-sized. This chain links TRBV9 with TRBJ2-6; D is unclear. V lost 1 base and J lost 0, with 5 bases in between. The CDR3 spans 15 residues. CDR1 is SGDLS and CDR2 is YYNGEE in the germline V gene. DNA of the CDR3: TGTGCCAGCAGCGTAATTAACTCTGGGGCCAACGTCCTGACTTTC. Its protein is CASSVINSGANVLTF.

This chain joins TRBV19 and TRBJ1-5, with D possibly matching TRBD1 (5 bases). CDR1 is LNHDA and CDR2 is SQIVND in the germline V gene (reference sequence). V lost 9 bases and J lost 7, with 22 bases in between. This CDR3 contains 15 residues. CDR3 nucleotides: TGTGCCAGATCCACCGCGCGGGGGATTAGCCAGCCCCAGCATTTT. Protein sequence: CARSTARGISQPQHF.

The chain has TRBV15 and TRBJ1-5; D is perhaps TRBD1 (6 bases). Trimming removed 0 bases at V and 6 bases at J, with 12 bases between. The CDR3 length is 15 residues. Looked up from germline, CDR1 is LNHNV and CDR2 is YYDKDF (reference sequence). CDR3 nucleotide sequence: TGTGCCACCAGCAGAGAGCAACAGGGAATTCAGCCCCAGCATTTT. Residues: CATSREQQGIQPQHF.

This clone was seen more than once but under ten times. This chain joins TRBV6-7 and TRBJ2-2; 8 bases match TRBD1. TRBV6-7 has ORF status, its function being uncertain. Trimming took 6 bases from V and 5 from J; bases not matched to a gene: 5. The CDR3 consists of 14 residues. CDR3 sequence: CASSGQGWTGELFF. The CDR3 nucleotides are TGTGCCAGCAGCGGACAGGGATGGACCGGGGAGCTGTTTTTT.

This clone was seen a few times. This rearrangement joins TRBV14 to TRBJ2-5; D gene unclear. V lost 3 bases and J 0 bases, leaving 11 bases between the germline ends. This CDR3 has 15 amino acids. Germline V gene data show CDR1 as SGHDN and CDR2 as FVKESK. CDR3 nucleotide sequence: TGTGCCAGCAGCCAGGGCCTACAGCACCAAGAGACCCAGTACTTC. Translation gives CASSQGLQHQETQYF.

In its sample, this clone ranks as medium-sized. One junction end disagrees with the germline gene, perhaps due to a read error. The chain joins TRBV6-8 to TRBJ2-1, with 11 bases aligning to TRBD2. There are 15 residues in the CDR3. Germline lookup yields CDR1 MNHGY and CDR2 SAAAGT. This CDR3 is CAISAPTSGGNEQFF. The CDR3, as DNA: TGTGCCATCAGTGCCCCCACTAGCGGGGGCAATGAGCAGTTCTTC.

The DNA for the CDR3 is TGTGCCAGCTCCCAAGGACAGGGGGACACCGGGGAGCTGTTTTTT. It yields the protein CASSQGQGDTGELFF. The chain recombines TRBV18 with TRBJ2-2, with 10 bases that match TRBD1. V gave up 6 bases and J gave up 3 bases; unmatched junction bases: 4. The CDR3 consists of 15 residues. Germline lookup yields CDR1 KGHSH and CDR2 LQKENI.

The sample holds a few counts of this clone. The chain couples TRBV9 to TRBJ1-2, with D tentatively TRBD1 (5 bases). The CDR3 runs to 15 residues. Germline assignment: CDR1 SGDLS and CDR2 YYNGEE. V lost 2 bases, J lost 4 bases, and 15 bases lay in between. CDR3 in amino acids: CASSVSSGPVYGYTF. The CDR3 bases are TGTGCCAGCAGCGTTTCTTCAGGGCCGGTCTATGGCTACACCTTC.

This clone was recorded a few times. V gene TRBV11-3 combines with J gene TRBJ2-7, with TRBD2 matching over 14 bases. Trimming cost V 4 bases and J 6 bases; bases outside gene matches: 8. The germline V gene has CDR1 SGHNT and CDR2 YENEEA. The CDR3 is 16 residues long. CDR3 region: CASSSSGLAGVREQYF. CDR3 nucleotide sequence: TGTGCCAGCAGCTCCTCGGGACTAGCGGGAGTTCGCGAGCAGTACTTC.

This clone came up a few times. The V call is TRBV7-7, the J call TRBJ1-3; TRBD1 matches at 7 bases. There are 16 residues in the CDR3. J lost 0 bases, V lost 4 bases, and 6 bases had no gene match. Germline V gene data show CDR1 as SSHAT and CDR2 as FNYEAQ (reference sequence). The CDR3 DNA reads TGTGCCAGCAGCTCATCCGGGACAGCCTCTGGAAACACCATATATTTT. This gives the protein CASSSSGTASGNTIYF. The full variable domain, with the rest looked up from reference TRBV7-7 and TRBJ1-3, is GAGVSQSPRYKVTKRGQDVTLRCDPISSHATLYWYQQALGQGPEFLTYFNYEAQPDKSGLPSDRFSAERPEGSISTLTIQRTEQRDSAMYRCASSSSGTASGNTIYFGEGSWLTVV.

V and J are TRBV15 and TRBJ1-5, with a possible D match to TRBD1 (6 bases). Germline-derived CDR1 and CDR2 are LNHNV and YYDKDF (reference sequence). This CDR3 has 19 amino acids. The V gene lost 0 bases and the J gene lost 1 base, with 19 bases spanning the gap. This CDR3 reads CATSRDVQGGIISNQPQHF. As DNA, the CDR3 is TGTGCCACCAGCAGAGATGTACAGGGTGGAATCATAAGCAATCAGCCCCAGCATTTT.

This clone was recorded a few times. This same CDR3 is encoded by further DNA sequences in the sample. This sequence joins TRBV30 and TRBJ1-2; D might be TRBD1 (6 bases). The ends were cut back, 7 bases at V and 4 bases at J, with 22 bases in the middle. The CDR3 is 15 amino acids. Germline values: CDR1 GTSNPN, CDR2 SVGIG (reference sequence). This chain's CDR3 is CASGLLGGALYGYTF. CDR3 DNA sequence: TGTGCCTCGGGGCTTCTCGGGGGGGCGCTCTATGGCTACACCTTC.

The gene calls are TRBV12-5 and TRBJ2-2; 7 bases fit TRBD2. Germline lookup yields CDR1 LGHNT and CDR2 FRNRAP. V was pared by 3 bases and J by 1 base, with 5 bases of the junction left unmatched. The CDR3 covers 16 residues. CDR3 residues: CASGFPSGVNTGELFF. CDR3 DNA sequence: TGTGCTAGTGGTTTCCCGAGCGGGGTGAACACCGGGGAGCTGTTTTTT.

This clone was detected a few times. V is TRBV9 and J is TRBJ1-2; tentative D call: TRBD1 (6 bases). The V and J ends lost 0 bases and 0 bases respectively, with 15 bases between them. The V gene's germline CDR1 is SGDLS and CDR2 YYNGEE. The CDR3 runs 17 residues. CDR3 sequence reads: CASSVDPRAGANYGYTF. CDR3 sequence (DNA): TGTGCCAGCAGCGTAGACCCTCGGGCAGGGGCTAACTATGGCTACACCTTC.

V and J are TRBV28 and TRBJ1-2, with a tentative D call TRBD1 (5 bases). Trimming removed 7 bases from V and 8 bases from J, with 20 bases in between. Germline V lookup: CDR1 MDHEN, CDR2 SYDVKM. This CDR3 contains 14 residues. The CDR3 reads CASILPDSPEGYTF. The CDR3 DNA is TGTGCCAGCATTCTACCCGACAGCCCCGAGGGCTACACCTTC.

V usage is TRBV18 and J usage is TRBJ1-1, with 8 bases aligning to TRBD1. The germline CDR1 and CDR2 sequences are KGHSH and LQKENI. V dropped 4 bases and J dropped 0; count of bases not matched to a gene: 4. CDR3 size: 15 residues. DNA for the CDR3: TGTGCCAGCTCACAACAGGGGGGCATGAACACTGAAGCTTTCTTT. This gives the protein CASSQQGGMNTEAFF.

Of note for this clone: A single base separates this from a much larger clone, so it may be a read error. The same CDR3 is also encoded by other DNA sequences in this sample. This sequence joins TRBV6-8 and TRBJ2-7; D is ambiguous. CDR3 length: 15 residues. CDR1 MNHGY and CDR2 SAAAGT come from the germline V gene. Here the CDR3 reads CASSLLTVSSYEQYF. For the CDR3, the DNA is TGTGCCAGCAGCCTTTTAACTGTGAGCTCCTATGAGCAGTACTTC.

In this sample, this clone turned up a few times. The chain employs TRBV6-8 and TRBJ1-5; 7 bases fit TRBD1. Trimming took 2 bases from V and 6 from J; bases not matched to a gene: 7. Germline V gene sequence: CDR1 MNHGY, CDR2 SAAAGT. This CDR3 comprises 15 residues. CDR3 protein: CASSYQRQGGQPQHF. In DNA, the CDR3 is TGTGCCAGCAGTTACCAACGACAGGGAGGTCAGCCCCAGCATTTT.

The chain combines TRBV28 with TRBJ1-2; D ambiguous. Germline assignment: CDR1 MDHEN and CDR2 SYDVKM. V was pared by 8 bases and J by 5 bases, with 18 bases between. CDR3 length: 14 amino acids. This CDR3 reads CASRSHGFDYGYTF. The CDR3 region has the DNA TGTGCCAGCCGATCCCACGGATTTGATTATGGCTACACCTTC.

The chain couples TRBV6-1 to TRBJ2-7; perhaps TRBD1 as D (6 bases). Germline V gives CDR1 MNHNS, CDR2 SASEGT. Between the trimmed V and J ends, which lost 1 base and 5 bases, there was a span of 15 bases. The CDR3 loop spans 15 amino acids. This CDR3 is CASSEVVQGHNEQYF. The CDR3 DNA sequence: TGTGCCAGCAGTGAAGTGGTACAGGGCCATAACGAGCAGTACTTC.

The rearrangement joins TRBV19 to TRBJ1-4; no firm D call. The CDR3 consists of 13 residues. CDR1 is LNHDA and CDR2 is SQIVND in the germline V gene (reference sequence). V dropped 1 base and J dropped 8 bases, with 8 bases sitting between them. The CDR3 DNA is TGTGCCAGTAGTATAGGGTGGAAGGAAAAACTGTTTTTT. Its protein product is CASSIGWKEKLFF.

This CDR3 reads CASKPEGKNIQYF. The CDR3 region has the DNA TGTGCCAGTAAACCGGAAGGCAAAAACATTCAGTACTTC. The chain is built from TRBV19 and TRBJ2-4; D call uncertain. The CDR3 runs to 13 residues. Trimming shortened V by 7 bases and J by 3 bases, and 10 bases separated the two germline ends. Germline loops: CDR1 LNHDA, CDR2 SQIVND (reference sequence).

This clone was recorded a few times. The rearrangement links TRBV1 to TRBJ2-1; the D segment call TRBD2 is taken from the table without a DNA check. TRBV1 has pseudogene status. This CDR3 comprises 16 residues. CDR3 amino acids: CASSQESGLAHNEQFF. Written as DNA, the CDR3 is TGCGCCAGCAGCCAAGAGAGCGGACTAGCACACAATGAGCAGTTCTTC.

This clone is termed medium-sized. V gene TRBV6-8 combines with J gene TRBJ1-2, with 7 bases aligning to TRBD1. This CDR3 comprises 13 residues. The V gene's germline CDR1 is MNHGY and CDR2 SAAAGT. V trimming: 8 bases; J trimming: 2 bases; junction bases outside the gene matches: 5. The CDR3 sequence is CASVQGTNYGYTF. The CDR3 DNA sequence: TGTGCCAGCGTACAGGGGACCAACTATGGCTACACCTTC.